This T cell receptor (beta chain) is from a study of T cell repertoires in cytomegalovirus infection. Study-wide points: The study found HLA-C-restricted CMV-specific TCR beta clonotypes dominating the ex vivo response. Based on cumulative public TCR beta family frequency, carriers of CMV plus the relevant HLA were identified.

A note on this clonotype: The antigen is unknown. A much bigger clone sits one base away, suggesting this may be a read error.

CDR3 size: 14 residues. With 8 bases clipped from V and 4 bases from J, the junction kept 7 bases outside the gene matches. TCRdb called the reads again in MiXCR, with one record for every CDR3 protein. Among around 900,000 distinct CDR3 sequences, roughly 30% were seen once, and the ten largest hold around 15%. Material: cultured CD8+ T cells from PBMCs, obtained from culture after CMV antigen stimulation. This chain joins TRBV12-3 or TRBV12-4 and TRBJ1-5; TRBD1 aligns across 8 bases. This receptor was taken from a human donor in good health (CMV status not recorded). Some clones in this sample may be carry-over from other donors' samples. CDR3 in DNA: TGTGCCAGCGGGGGACAGGATGGTAATCAGCCCCAGCATTTT. It is translated as CASGGQDGNQPQHF.